The clone carrying this T cell receptor (beta chain) was seen more than once but under ten times. The antigen remains unidentified. TCRdb fed the reads into MiXCR, producing one record per CDR3 protein. The sample shows about 130,000 distinct CDR3 sequences, roughly 25% of them seen only once. The CDR3 covers 12 residues. Trimming took off 5 bases at V and 2 bases at J, with 4 bases between the two ends. This specimen belongs to a study of T cell repertoires in cytomegalovirus infection. Study at large: The public TCR beta signatures pointed to both CMV infection and matching HLA type.

Findings and limits, study-wide: HLA-C-restricted CMV clonotypes gave the most frequent clonotype in two of eight donors. CMV carriers with the relevant HLA were identified by cumulative public TCR beta family frequency.

Sequences were obtained from PBMCs, sequenced either directly or after in vitro stimulation (not recorded which). This receptor was obtained from a human donor in good health (CMV status not recorded). Some clones in this sample may be carry-over from other donors' samples. This rearrangement joins TRBV12-3 or TRBV12-4 to TRBJ1-5, with no clear D. The CDR3 loop is CASSGGNQPQHF. In DNA form, the CDR3 reads TGTGCCAGCAGTGGAGGCAATCAGCCCCAGCATTTT.